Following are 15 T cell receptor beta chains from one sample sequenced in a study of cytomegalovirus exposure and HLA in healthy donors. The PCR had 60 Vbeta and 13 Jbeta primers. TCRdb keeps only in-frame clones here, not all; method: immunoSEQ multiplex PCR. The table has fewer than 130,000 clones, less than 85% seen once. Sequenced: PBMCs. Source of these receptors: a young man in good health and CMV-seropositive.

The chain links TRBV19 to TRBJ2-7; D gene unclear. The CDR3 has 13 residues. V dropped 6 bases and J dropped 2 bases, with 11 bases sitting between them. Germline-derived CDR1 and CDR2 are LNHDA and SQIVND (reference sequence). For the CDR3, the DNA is TGTGCCAGTAGCCAAACTCTTACCTACGAGCAGTACTTC. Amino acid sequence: CASSQTLTYEQYF.

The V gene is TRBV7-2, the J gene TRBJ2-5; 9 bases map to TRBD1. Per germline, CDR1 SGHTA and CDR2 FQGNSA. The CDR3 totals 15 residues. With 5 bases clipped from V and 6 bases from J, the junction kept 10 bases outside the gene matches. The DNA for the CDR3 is TGTGCCAGCAGCCTGGACAGGGGCTCAATAAAGACCCAGTACTTC. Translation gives CASSLDRGSIKTQYF. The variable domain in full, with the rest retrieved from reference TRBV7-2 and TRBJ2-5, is GAGVSQSPSNKVTEKGKDVELRCDPISGHTALYWYRQSLGQGLEFLIYFQGNSAPDKSGLPSDRFSAERTGGSVSTLTIQRTQQEDSAVYLCASSLDRGSIKTQYFGPGTRLLVL.

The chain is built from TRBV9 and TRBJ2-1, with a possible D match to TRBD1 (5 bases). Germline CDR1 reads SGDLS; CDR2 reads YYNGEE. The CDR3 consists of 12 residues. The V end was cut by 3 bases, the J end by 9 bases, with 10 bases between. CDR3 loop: CASSAPGAEQFF. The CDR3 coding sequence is TGTGCCAGCAGCGCCCCTGGGGCTGAGCAGTTCTTC.

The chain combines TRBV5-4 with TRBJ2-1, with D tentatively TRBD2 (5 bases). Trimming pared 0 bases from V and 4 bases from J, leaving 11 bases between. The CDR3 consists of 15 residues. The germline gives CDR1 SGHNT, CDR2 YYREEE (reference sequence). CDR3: CASSLGLADYNEQFF. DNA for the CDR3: TGTGCCAGCAGCTTGGGTCTAGCAGATTACAATGAGCAGTTCTTC.

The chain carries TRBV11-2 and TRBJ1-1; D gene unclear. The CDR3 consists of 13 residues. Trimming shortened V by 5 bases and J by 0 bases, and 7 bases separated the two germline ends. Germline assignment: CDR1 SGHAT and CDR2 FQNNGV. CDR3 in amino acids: CASSIGLNTEAFF. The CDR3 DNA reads TGTGCCAGCAGCATAGGGCTGAACACTGAAGCTTTCTTT. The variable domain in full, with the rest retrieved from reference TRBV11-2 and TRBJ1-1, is EAGVAQSPRYKIIEKRQSVAFWCNPISGHATLYWYQQILGQGPKLLIQFQNNGVVDDSQLPKDRFSAERLKGVDSTLKIQPAKLEDSAVYLCASSIGLNTEAFFGQGTRLTVV.

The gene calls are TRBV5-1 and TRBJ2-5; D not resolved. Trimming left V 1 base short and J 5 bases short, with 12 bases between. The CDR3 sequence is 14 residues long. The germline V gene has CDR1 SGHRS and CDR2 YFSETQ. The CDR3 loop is CASSLKWAGETQYF. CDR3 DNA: TGCGCCAGCAGCTTGAAGTGGGCCGGCGAGACCCAGTACTTC.

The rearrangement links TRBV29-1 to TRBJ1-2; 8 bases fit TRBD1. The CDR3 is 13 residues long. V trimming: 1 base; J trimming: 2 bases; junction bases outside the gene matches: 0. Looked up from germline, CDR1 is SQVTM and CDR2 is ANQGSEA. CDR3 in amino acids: CSVEGQGNYGYTF. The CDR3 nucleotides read TGCAGCGTTGAAGGACAGGGGAACTATGGCTACACCTTC.

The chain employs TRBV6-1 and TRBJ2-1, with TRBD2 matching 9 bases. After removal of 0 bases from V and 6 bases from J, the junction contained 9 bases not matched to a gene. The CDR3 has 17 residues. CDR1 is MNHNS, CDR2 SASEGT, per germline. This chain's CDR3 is CASSEALQTSGFNEQFF. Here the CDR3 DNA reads TGTGCCAGCAGTGAAGCGCTACAGACTAGCGGCTTCAATGAGCAGTTCTTC.

DNA of the CDR3: TGTGCCAGCAGCTCCTACAGGGGGCTCTATGGGAATCAGCCCCAGCATTTT. The encoded protein is CASSSYRGLYGNQPQHF. The chain links TRBV5-6 to TRBJ1-5; 9 bases match TRBD1. Germline V gene data show CDR1 as SGHDT and CDR2 as YYEEEE. The V and J ends lost 3 bases and 4 bases, in that order; junction bases with no gene match: 11. The CDR3 sequence is 17 residues long.

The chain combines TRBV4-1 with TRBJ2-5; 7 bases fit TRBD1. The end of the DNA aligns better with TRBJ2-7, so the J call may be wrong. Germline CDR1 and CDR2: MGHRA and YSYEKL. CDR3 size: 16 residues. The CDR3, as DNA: TGCGCCAGCAGCCAATTCCGGGACAGAGGCCGGGGCGAGCAGTACTTC. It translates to CASSQFRDRGRGEQYF.

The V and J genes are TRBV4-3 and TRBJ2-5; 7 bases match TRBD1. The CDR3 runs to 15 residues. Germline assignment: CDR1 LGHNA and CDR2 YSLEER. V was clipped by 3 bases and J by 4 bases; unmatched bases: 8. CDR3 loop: CASSQEDRVGETQYF. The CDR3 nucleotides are TGCGCCAGCAGCCAGGAAGACAGGGTCGGAGAGACCCAGTACTTC.

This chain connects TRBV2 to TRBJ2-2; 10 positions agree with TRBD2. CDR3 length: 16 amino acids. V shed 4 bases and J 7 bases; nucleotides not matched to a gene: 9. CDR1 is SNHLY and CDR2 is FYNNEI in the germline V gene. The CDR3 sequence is CASSVPAGGLSGELFF. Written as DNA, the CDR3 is TGTGCCAGCAGTGTGCCAGCGGGGGGGCTGAGCGGGGAGCTGTTTTTT.

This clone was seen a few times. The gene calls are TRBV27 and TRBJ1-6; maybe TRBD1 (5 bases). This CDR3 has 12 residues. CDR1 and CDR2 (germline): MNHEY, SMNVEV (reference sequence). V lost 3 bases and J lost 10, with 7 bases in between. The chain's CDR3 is CASSFGGSPLHF. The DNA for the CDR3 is TGTGCCAGCAGTTTCGGGGGATCACCCCTCCACTTT.

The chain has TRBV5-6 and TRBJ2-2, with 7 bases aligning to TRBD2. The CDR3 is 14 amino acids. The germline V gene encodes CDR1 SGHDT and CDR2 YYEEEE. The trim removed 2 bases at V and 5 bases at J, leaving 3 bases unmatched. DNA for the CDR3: TGTGCCAGCAGCTTAGCGGGGCGGACCGGGGAGCTGTTTTTT. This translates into CASSLAGRTGELFF.

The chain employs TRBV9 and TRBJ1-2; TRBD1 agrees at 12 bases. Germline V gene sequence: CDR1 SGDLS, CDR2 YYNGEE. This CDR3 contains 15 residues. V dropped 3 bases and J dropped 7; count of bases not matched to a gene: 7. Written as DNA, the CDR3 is TGTGCCAGCAGCGCCCCGGGACAGGGGGCAAGTGGCTACACCTTC. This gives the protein CASSAPGQGASGYTF.